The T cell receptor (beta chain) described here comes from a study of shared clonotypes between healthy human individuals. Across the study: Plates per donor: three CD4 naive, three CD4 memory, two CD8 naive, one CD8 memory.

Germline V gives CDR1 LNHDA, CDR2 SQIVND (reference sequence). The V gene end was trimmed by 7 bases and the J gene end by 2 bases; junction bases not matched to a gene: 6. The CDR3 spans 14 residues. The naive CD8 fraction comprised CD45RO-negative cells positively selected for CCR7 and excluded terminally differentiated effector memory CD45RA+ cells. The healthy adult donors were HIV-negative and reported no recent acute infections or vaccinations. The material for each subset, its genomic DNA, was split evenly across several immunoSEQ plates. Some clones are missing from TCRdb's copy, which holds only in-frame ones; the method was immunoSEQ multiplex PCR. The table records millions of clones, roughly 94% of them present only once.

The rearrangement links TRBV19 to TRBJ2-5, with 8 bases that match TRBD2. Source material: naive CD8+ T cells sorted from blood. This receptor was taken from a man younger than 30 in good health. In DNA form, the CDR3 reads TGTGCCAGTACCGGTAGCGGGACACAAGAGACCCAGTACTTC. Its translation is CASTGSGTQETQYF. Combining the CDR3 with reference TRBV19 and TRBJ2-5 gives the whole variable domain DGGITQSPKYLFRKEGQNVTLSCEQNLNHDAMYWYRQDPGQGLRLIYYSQIVNDFQKGDIAEGYSVSREKKESFPLTVTSAQKNPTAFYLCASTGSGTQETQYFGPGTRLLVL.